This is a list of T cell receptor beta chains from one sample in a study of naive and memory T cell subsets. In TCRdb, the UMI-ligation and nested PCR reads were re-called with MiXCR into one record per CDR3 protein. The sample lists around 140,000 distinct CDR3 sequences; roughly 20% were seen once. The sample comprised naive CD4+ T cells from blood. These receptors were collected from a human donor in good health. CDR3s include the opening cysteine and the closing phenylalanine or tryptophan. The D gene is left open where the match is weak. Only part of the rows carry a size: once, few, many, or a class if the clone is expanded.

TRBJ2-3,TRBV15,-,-,CATSRRRADTQYF,TGTGCCACCAGCAGGAGAAGGGCAGATACGCAGTATTTT
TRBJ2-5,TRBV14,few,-,CASSQDQGRRETQYF,TGTGCCAGCAGCCAAGATCAGGGAAGAAGAGAGACCCAGTACTTC
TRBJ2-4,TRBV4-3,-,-,CASSQSTSQNIQYF,TGCGCCAGCAGCCAAAGCACTAGCCAAAACATTCAGTACTTC
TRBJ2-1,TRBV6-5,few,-,CASTSGPPYNEQFF,TGTGCCAGCACTTCCGGGCCCCCTTACAATGAGCAGTTCTTC
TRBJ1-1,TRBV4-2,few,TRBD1,CASRHAARDRSEAFF,TGTGCCAGCCGACACGCAGCTAGGGACAGGAGTGAAGCTTTCTTT
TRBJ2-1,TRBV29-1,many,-,CSAGGNEQFF,TGCAGCGCTGGGGGGAATGAGCAGTTCTTC
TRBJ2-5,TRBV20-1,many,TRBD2,CSARDSETSGTTQYF,TGCAGTGCTAGAGATTCGGAGACTAGCGGGACAACCCAGTACTTC
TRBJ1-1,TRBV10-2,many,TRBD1,CASSERTGVSSEAFF,TGCGCCAGCAGTGAGCGGACAGGGGTATCGTCTGAAGCTTTCTTT
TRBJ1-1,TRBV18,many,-,CASSAMGTAISNTEAFF,TGTGCCAGCTCAGCAATGGGGACCGCCATTTCGAACACTGAAGCTTTCTTT
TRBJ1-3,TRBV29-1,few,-,CSVRGGRAGNTIYF,TGCAGCGTTCGGGGTGGCAGGGCTGGAAACACCATATATTTT
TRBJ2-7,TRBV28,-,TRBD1,CASSLYTGDYEQYF,TGTGCCAGCAGTTTATACACAGGGGATTACGAGCAGTACTTC
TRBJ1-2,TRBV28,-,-,CASTAKGGGVSVYGYTF,TGTGCCAGCACCGCAAAAGGCGGTGGTGTGTCCGTCTATGGCTACACCTTC
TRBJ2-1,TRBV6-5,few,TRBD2,CATQSLSGLAGKDNEQFF,TGTGCCACCCAGAGCCTTTCAGGGCTAGCGGGAAAAGACAATGAGCAGTTCTTC
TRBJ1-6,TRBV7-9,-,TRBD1,CASSPDRGTSPLHF,TGTGCCAGCAGCCCGGACAGGGGGACTTCACCCCTCCACTTT